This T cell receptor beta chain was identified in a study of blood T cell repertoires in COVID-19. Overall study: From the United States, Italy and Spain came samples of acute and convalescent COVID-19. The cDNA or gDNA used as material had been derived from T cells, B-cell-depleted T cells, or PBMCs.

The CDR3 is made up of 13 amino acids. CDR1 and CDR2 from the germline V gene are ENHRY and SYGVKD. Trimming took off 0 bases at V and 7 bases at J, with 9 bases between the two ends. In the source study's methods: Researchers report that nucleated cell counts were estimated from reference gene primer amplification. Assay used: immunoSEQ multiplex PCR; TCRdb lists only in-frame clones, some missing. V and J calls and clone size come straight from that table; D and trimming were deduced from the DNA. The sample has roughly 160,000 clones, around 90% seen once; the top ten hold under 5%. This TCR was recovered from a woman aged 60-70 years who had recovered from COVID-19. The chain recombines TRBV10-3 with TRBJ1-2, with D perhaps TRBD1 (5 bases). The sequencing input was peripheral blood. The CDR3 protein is CAISESTGFGYTF. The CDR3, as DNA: TGTGCCATCAGTGAGTCTACAGGCTTTGGCTACACCTTC.